A single sample gave rise to the 31 T cell receptor beta chains below, sequenced in a study of T cell responses to AZD1222 COVID-19 vaccine. Some clones are missing from TCRdb's copy, which holds only in-frame ones; the method was immunoSEQ multiplex PCR. This table holds 100,000 to 120,000 clones, about 85% found once. This material consisted of peripheral blood, taken on day 0 of AZD1222 vaccination. The receptors were sampled from an adult in good health.

The chain uses TRBV2 and TRBJ1-5; D is perhaps TRBD1 (5 bases). From germline, CDR1 is SNHLY and CDR2 FYNNEI. Trimming removed 2 bases from V and 7 bases from J, with 15 bases in between. The CDR3 has 15 amino acids. The CDR3 coding sequence is TGTGCCAGCAGTGAAAGGCCCCAGGGCCGCCAGCCCCAGCATTTT. Encoded protein: CASSERPQGRQPQHF. Variable domain in full (rest from reference TRBV2 and TRBJ1-5): EPEVTQTPSHQVTQMGQEVILRCVPISNHLYFYWYRQILGQKVEFLVSFYNNEISEKSEIFDDQFSVERPDGSNFTLKIRSTKLEDSAMYFCASSERPQGRQPQHFGDGTRLSIL.

The chain joins TRBV29-1 to TRBJ1-1; TRBD1 matches at 8 bases. Germline CDR1 is SQVTM and CDR2 is ANQGSEA. V lost 0 bases, J lost 9 bases, and 6 bases stayed unmatched. The length of the CDR3 is 13 residues. CDR3 amino acids: CSVEEGTGRQAFF. The CDR3 nucleotides are TGCAGCGTTGAAGAGGGGACAGGTCGGCAAGCTTTCTTT.

V usage is TRBV27 and J usage is TRBJ1-2; TRBD1 matches at 7 bases. From germline, CDR1 is MNHEY and CDR2 SMNVEV (reference sequence). This CDR3 has 18 amino acids. Losses at the gene ends were 4 bases for V and 5 bases for J; bases not matched to a gene: 19. The CDR3 protein is CASSSPTGCYLWRYGYTF. CDR3 DNA: TGTGCCAGCAGTTCCCCGACAGGGTGCTACCTTTGGAGGTATGGCTACACCTTC.

CDR3 loop: CASSLTAASGGQETQYF. CDR3 bases: TGTGCCAGCAGCTTAACGGCCGCTAGCGGGGGCCAAGAGACCCAGTACTTC. The chain carries TRBV7-3 and TRBJ2-5; TRBD2 aligns across 10 bases. The CDR3 has 17 residues. The V segment lost 0 bases and the J segment 1 base; nucleotides outside the gene matches: 5. Looked up from germline, CDR1 is SGHTA and CDR2 is FQGTGA. Complete variable domain (other parts from reference TRBV7-3 and TRBJ2-5): GAGVSQTPSNKVTEKGKYVELRCDPISGHTALYWYRQSLGQGPEFLIYFQGTGAADDSGLPNDRFFAVRPEGSVSTLKIQRTERGDSAVYLCASSLTAASGGQETQYFGPGTRLLVL.

This clone was found once. V usage is TRBV7-8 and J usage is TRBJ1-2, with 9 positions matching TRBD1. After removal of 3 bases from V and 8 bases from J, the junction contained 7 bases not matched to a gene. Germline V gene sequence: CDR1 SGHVS, CDR2 FQNEAQ. The CDR3 runs to 14 residues. The CDR3, as DNA: TGTGCCAGCAGCTTGCGGGACAGGGTATTGGGCTACACCTTC. Its translation is CASSLRDRVLGYTF. The entire variable domain, with the rest obtained from reference TRBV7-8 and TRBJ1-2, is as follows: GAGVSQSPRYKVAKRGQDVALRCDPISGHVSLFWYQQALGQGPEFLTYFQNEAQLDKSGLPSDRFFAERPEGSVSTLKIQRTQQEDSAVYLCASSLRDRVLGYTFGSGTRLTVV.

The chain couples TRBV6-2 or TRBV6-3 to TRBJ2-6; a weak D match, TRBD2 (6 bases). Germline assignment: CDR1 MNHEY and CDR2 SVGEGT. V was trimmed by 3 bases and J by 2 bases, leaving 11 bases between them. This CDR3 contains 16 residues. CDR3 in DNA: TGTGCCAGCAGTTATGGTCGGGAGCCTGGGGCCAACGTCCTGACTTTC. Translated: CASSYGREPGANVLTF.

The rearrangement links TRBV6-5 to TRBJ1-4; D not certain. Trimming stripped 2 bases from V and 0 bases from J, with 4 bases between. CDR3 length: 14 residues. Germline loops: CDR1 MNHEY, CDR2 SVGAGI. The CDR3 here is CASSYDSTNEKLFF. CDR3 sequence (DNA): TGTGCCAGCAGTTACGACTCAACTAATGAAAAACTGTTTTTT.

This clone was counted a single time. This chain joins TRBV6-5 and TRBJ2-4; the D call may be TRBD1 or TRBD2 (6 bases each). Trimming took off 2 bases at V and 5 bases at J, with 10 bases between the two ends. Germline V gene sequence: CDR1 MNHEY, CDR2 SVGAGI. This CDR3 has 14 residues. This chain's CDR3 is CASSYRGAENIQYF. CDR3 bases: TGTGCCAGCAGTTACAGGGGGGCGGAAAACATTCAGTACTTC.

The chain is built from TRBV5-4 and TRBJ2-1, with D possibly matching TRBD2 (5 bases). V was pared by 6 bases and J by 10 bases, with 26 bases between. CDR1 is SGHNT and CDR2 is YYREEE in the germline V gene (reference sequence). The CDR3 length is 16 residues. For the CDR3, the DNA is TGTGCCAGCACCAAATTGGACGGGAACCCCCCCCTCGAGCAGTTCTTC. This gives the protein CASTKLDGNPPLEQFF.

This chain uses TRBV3-1 (or the pseudogene TRBV3-2) with TRBJ2-5; D call uncertain. The CDR3 runs 15 residues. The germline V gene encodes CDR1 LGHDT and CDR2 YNNKEL (reference sequence). V was trimmed by 0 bases and J by 6 bases, leaving 14 bases between them. CDR3 region: CASSQEGLRPQTQYF. The CDR3, as DNA: TGTGCCAGCAGCCAAGAAGGGCTCCGCCCCCAGACCCAGTACTTC.

The chain couples TRBV7-8 to TRBJ2-5, with 9 bases lining up with TRBD2. V shed 4 bases and J 9 bases; nucleotides not matched to a gene: 12. The CDR3 is made up of 15 amino acids. The germline gives CDR1 SGHVS, CDR2 FQNEAQ. CDR3: CASSSSGTSNVAQYF. In nucleotides, the CDR3 is TGTGCCAGCAGCTCTTCCGGGACTAGCAATGTCGCCCAGTACTTC.

The CDR3, as DNA: TGTGCCAGCAGCCAAGATCAGGGGACCTTTGTAGGCTACACCTTC. This sequence encodes CASSQDQGTFVGYTF. The chain employs TRBV3-1 (or the pseudogene TRBV3-2) and TRBJ1-2; tentative D call: TRBD1 (6 bases). The ends were cut back, 0 bases at V and 8 bases at J, with 16 bases in the middle. Looked up from germline, CDR1 is LGHDT and CDR2 is YNNKEL (reference sequence). The CDR3 is made up of 15 amino acids.

The chain employs TRBV4-2 and TRBJ1-2; TRBD1 is a possible D gene (6 bases). This CDR3 contains 21 residues. Between the trimmed V and J ends, which lost 0 bases and 4 bases, there was a span of 30 bases. In germline, CDR1 is LGHNA, CDR2 YNFKEQ. The CDR3 loop reads CASSQDLLVPGQGPPGYGYTF. CDR3 DNA sequence: TGTGCCAGCAGCCAAGATCTACTCGTTCCGGGCCAGGGGCCGCCGGGCTATGGCTACACCTTC.

The chain is built from TRBV6-5 and TRBJ1-4, with TRBD1 identical over 7 bases. The CDR3 is made up of 14 amino acids. The V segment lost 8 bases and the J segment 8 bases; nucleotides outside the gene matches: 11. Germline CDR1 is MNHEY and CDR2 is SVGAGI. CDR3 protein: CASGEKGAREKLFF. In nucleotides, the CDR3 is TGTGCCAGCGGCGAGAAGGGGGCGAGAGAAAAACTGTTTTTT.

This rearrangement joins TRBV3-1 (or the pseudogene TRBV3-2) to TRBJ1-2; TRBD1 might be the D (5 bases). Germline lookup yields CDR1 LGHDT and CDR2 YNNKEL (reference sequence). The CDR3 has 15 residues. The V end was cut by 4 bases, the J end by 4 bases, with 16 bases between. This chain's CDR3 is CASSRGQGRGYGYTF. As DNA, the CDR3 is TGTGCCAGCAGCCGCGGGCAGGGAAGGGGCTATGGCTACACCTTC.

This clone was counted once. The rearrangement joins TRBV28 to TRBJ2-7; D is tentatively TRBD1 or TRBD2 (5 bases each). The CDR3 has 14 amino acids. Between the trimmed V and J ends, which lost 7 bases and 0 bases, there was a span of 13 bases. Germline assignment: CDR1 MDHEN and CDR2 SYDVKM. CDR3 sequence (DNA): TGTGCCAGCACTTCTTGGGGGAGCTCCTACGAGCAGTACTTC. It is translated as CASTSWGSSYEQYF.

This CDR3 is CASSYAESSYNSPLHF. CDR3 coding DNA: TGTGCCAGCAGTTACGCGGAGAGCTCCTATAATTCACCCCTCCACTTT. V is TRBV6-5 and J is TRBJ1-6, with D uncertain. Germline CDR1 is MNHEY and CDR2 is SVGAGI. CDR3 length: 16 amino acids. Trimming removed 2 bases from V and 0 bases from J, with 8 bases in between.

The chain is built from TRBV6-5 and TRBJ2-7; weak D call: TRBD1 (5 bases). CDR3 length equals 16 residues. Germline CDR1 and CDR2: MNHEY and SVGAGI. The germline V and J ends were trimmed by 2 bases and 0 bases, with 14 bases remaining between them. CDR3 DNA sequence: TGTGCCAGCAGTTACGTCGCAGGGCGGATCTCCTACGAGCAGTACTTC. Encoded protein: CASSYVAGRISYEQYF.

The chain joins TRBV6-5 to TRBJ1-2; D gene unclear. Looked up from germline, CDR1 is MNHEY and CDR2 is SVGAGI. The CDR3 sequence is 13 residues long. Trimming cost V 5 bases and J 7 bases, with 14 bases left between them. DNA for the CDR3: TGTGCCAGCAGTAACCGAGGGTACGGTGGCTACACCTTC. Translated: CASSNRGYGGYTF.

The rearrangement uses TRBV13 and TRBJ1-2; D unresolved. V was cut by 5 bases and J by 6 bases, with 16 bases left in between. Per the germline V gene, CDR1 is PRHDT and CDR2 is FYEKMQ (reference sequence). The CDR3 extends over 14 amino acids. CDR3 nucleotide sequence: TGTGCCAGCAGCCTTGAGGCCCGGGAGGATGGCTACACCTTC. Protein: CASSLEAREDGYTF.

The DNA for the CDR3 is TGTGCCAGTAAGGTCTCTAGGGGGCGGAACACCGGGGAGCTGTTTTTT. This translates into CASKVSRGRNTGELFF. V usage is TRBV19 and J usage is TRBJ2-2; 7 bases are a match to TRBD1. Germline CDR1 LNHDA, CDR2 SQIVND (reference sequence). With 7 bases clipped from V and 1 base from J, the junction kept 9 bases outside the gene matches. This CDR3 spans 16 amino acids. Combining the CDR3 with reference TRBV19 and TRBJ2-2 gives the whole variable domain DGGITQSPKYLFRKEGQNVTLSCEQNLNHDAMYWYRQDPGQGLRLIYYSQIVNDFQKGDIAEGYSVSREKKESFPLTVTSAQKNPTAFYLCASKVSRGRNTGELFFGEGSRLTVL.

This chain links TRBV19 with TRBJ2-7, with D possibly matching TRBD2 (6 bases). Trimming left V 6 bases short and J 2 bases short, with 14 bases between. The CDR3 runs to 14 residues. In germline, CDR1 is LNHDA, CDR2 SQIVND (reference sequence). The CDR3 is CASSPAAGPYEQYF. DNA of the CDR3: TGTGCCAGTAGCCCAGCGGCGGGGCCCTACGAGCAGTACTTC.

The J gene is TRBJ1-6, the V gene TRBV6-5, with no clear D. Germline V gene sequence: CDR1 MNHEY, CDR2 SVGAGI. This CDR3 has 10 amino acids. The V gene lost 6 bases and the J gene lost 11 bases, with 5 bases spanning the gap. The CDR3: CASRPPPLHF. CDR3 DNA: TGTGCCAGCAGACCCCCACCCCTCCACTTT.

This clone was found once. The rearrangement joins TRBV6-1 to TRBJ2-7; possibly TRBD1 or TRBD2 for D (6 bases each). V lost 2 bases and J 0 bases, leaving 11 bases between the germline ends. There are 15 residues in the CDR3. CDR1 is MNHNS and CDR2 is SASEGT in the germline V gene. CDR3 residues: CASSERGTYSYEQYF. In nucleotides, the CDR3 is TGTGCCAGCAGTGAACGCGGGACATACTCCTACGAGCAGTACTTC.

The chain carries TRBV28 and TRBJ1-2, with TRBD1 matching over 7 bases. The V and J ends lost 4 bases and 4 bases, in that order; junction bases with no gene match: 18. Germline loops: CDR1 MDHEN, CDR2 SYDVKM. The length of the CDR3 is 18 residues. CDR3 coding DNA: TGTGCCAGCAGTTCACTCGCCACGCGGGAGAACAGGGGCTATGGCTACACCTTC. It encodes CASSSLATRENRGYGYTF.

This rearrangement joins TRBV5-1 to TRBJ2-7; the match to TRBD1 covers 7 bases. CDR1 SGHRS and CDR2 YFSETQ come from the germline V gene. J gave up 0 bases and V 2 bases, and 5 bases lay outside the gene matches. This CDR3 is built from 15 residues. CDR3 nucleotide sequence: TGCGCCAGCAGCTTTAACAGGGACAGCTCCTACGAGCAGTACTTC. Amino acids: CASSFNRDSSYEQYF.

This rearrangement joins TRBV19 to TRBJ2-4; 15 nucleotides agree with TRBD2. The length of the CDR3 is 16 residues. Germline V gives CDR1 LNHDA, CDR2 SQIVND (reference sequence). The J segment lost 0 bases and the V segment lost 8 bases, leaving 2 bases of the junction unmatched. For the CDR3, the DNA is TGTGCCAGTGGGACTAGCGGGGGGTTAGCCAAAAACATTCAGTACTTC. This translates into CASGTSGGLAKNIQYF.

V and J are TRBV6-6 and TRBJ2-1; 9 bases are a match to TRBD2. CDR3 length equals 15 residues. Per germline, CDR1 MNHNY and CDR2 SVGAGI (reference sequence). The ends lost 6 bases at V and 6 bases at J; junction bases unmatched: 9. This CDR3 is CASSNSGSRRNEQFF. CDR3 bases: TGTGCCAGCAGCAATAGCGGGAGCCGGCGCAATGAGCAGTTCTTC.

This clone was seen a few times. The chain carries TRBV18 and TRBJ1-1; D may be TRBD1 (5 bases). Germline V gene lookup returns CDR1 KGHSH and CDR2 LQKENI. V lost 2 bases and J 1 base, leaving 8 bases between the germline ends. The CDR3 covers 14 residues. The CDR3 DNA sequence: TGTGCCAGCTCACCAGGGACGGCGAACACTGAAGCTTTCTTT. Translating it yields CASSPGTANTEAFF. Based on the CDR3 plus reference TRBV18 and TRBJ1-1, the full variable domain is NAGVMQNPRHLVRRRGQEARLRCSPMKGHSHVYWYRQLPEEGLKFMVYLQKENIIDESGMPKERFSAEFPKEGPSILRIQQVVRGDSAAYFCASSPGTANTEAFFGQGTRLTVV.

This clone was seen a few times. CDR3 in amino acids: CASSPGRRATEAFF. For the CDR3, the DNA is TGTGCCAGCAGTCCTGGCAGGCGCGCGACTGAAGCTTTCTTT. The chain joins TRBV28 to TRBJ1-1; no clear D. CDR3 length: 14 residues. Trimming pared 5 bases from V and 5 bases from J, leaving 15 bases between. Per the germline V gene, CDR1 is MDHEN and CDR2 is SYDVKM. The entire variable domain, with the rest obtained from reference TRBV28 and TRBJ1-1, is as follows: DVKVTQSSRYLVKRTGEKVFLECVQDMDHENMFWYRQDPGLGLRLIYFSYDVKMKEKGDIPEGYSVSREKKERFSLILESASTNQTSMYLCASSPGRRATEAFFGQGTRLTVV.

The chain couples TRBV27 to TRBJ1-1; no definite D call. Germline V gives CDR1 MNHEY, CDR2 SMNVEV (reference sequence). The CDR3 sequence is 13 residues long. The V end was cut by 1 base, the J end by 2 bases, with 5 bases between. CDR3: CASSLWGNTEAFF. For the CDR3, the DNA is TGTGCCAGCAGTTTATGGGGAAACACTGAAGCTTTCTTT.